This TCR beta chain was identified in a study of T cell clonotyping in hematopoietic cell transplantation. This clone has more than one count but fewer than ten. Produced via immunoSEQ multiplex PCR; TCRdb's table is partial and in-frame only. There are approximately 7,000 clones in the sample; 37% occur only once, and approximately 20% lies in the top ten. Sample: peripheral blood mononuclear cells, taken 30 days after allogeneic stem cell transplant. The receptor was derived from a female patient aged 60 to 70 who had an allogeneic stem cell transplant, so the T cells may come from the graft donor. Some clones in this sample may be carry-over from other donors' samples.

This CDR3 reads CAWSVAEEETQYF. CDR3 DNA sequence: TGTGCCTGGAGTGTAGCCGAAGAAGAGACCCAGTACTTC. This chain joins TRBV30 and TRBJ2-5, with D unresolved. Germline V gene data show CDR1 as GTSNPN and CDR2 as SVGIG (reference sequence). The CDR3 length is 13 residues. Trimming shortened V by 0 bases and J by 3 bases, and 8 bases separated the two germline ends.